The 13 T cell receptor beta chains in this list originate from one sample, sequenced in a study of T cell repertoires in cytomegalovirus infection. TCRdb re-analysed the reads in MiXCR, keeping a single row per CDR3 protein. The profile shows a few hundred thousand distinct CDR3 sequences, about 30% of them singletons. The sample comprised PBMCs. These receptors came from a human donor in good health (CMV status not recorded). Some clones in this sample may be carry-over from other donors' samples.

In its sample, this clonotype was seen many times. This chain connects TRBV11-1 to TRBJ2-3, with a possible D match to TRBD2 (5 bases). Trimming took 4 bases from V and 3 from J, leaving 14 bases between them. Germline lookup yields CDR1 SGHAT and CDR2 FQDESV (reference sequence). There are 15 residues in the CDR3. The CDR3 coding sequence is TGTGCCAGCAGCTACTGGGAGAGTAGGACAGATACGCAGTATTTT. It specifies CASSYWESRTDTQYF.

In this sample, this clonotype turned up a few times. The CDR3 region is CASSRDPPPYEQYF. Here the CDR3 DNA reads TGTGCCAGCAGCAGGGACCCCCCCCCCTACGAGCAGTACTTC. The chain joins TRBV2 to TRBJ2-7; D is tentatively TRBD1 or TRBD2 (5 bases each). This CDR3 region has 14 residues. Germline V lookup: CDR1 SNHLY, CDR2 FYNNEI. V shed 6 bases and J shed 2 bases, with 14 bases lying between them.

Ten or more counts support this clonotype. This rearrangement joins TRBV7-2 to TRBJ1-3; D is ambiguous. Germline-derived CDR1 and CDR2 are SGHTA and FQGNSA. V lost 8 bases and J 2 bases, leaving 16 bases between the germline ends. The CDR3 sequence is 15 residues long. The CDR3 reads CASAPPGSPGNTIYF. In DNA form, the CDR3 reads TGTGCCAGCGCACCCCCAGGAAGCCCTGGAAACACCATATATTTT.

J is TRBJ1-5 and V is TRBV18, with D possibly matching TRBD1 (5 bases). CDR3 length: 13 residues. From germline, CDR1 is KGHSH and CDR2 LQKENI. The V end lost 4 bases, the J end lost 6 bases, and 10 bases lay between the germline ends. As DNA, the CDR3 is TGTGCCAGCTCACAGGGGACCTTTCAGCCCCAGCATTTT. This gives the protein CASSQGTFQPQHF. Based on the CDR3 plus reference TRBV18 and TRBJ1-5, the full variable domain is NAGVMQNPRHLVRRRGQEARLRCSPMKGHSHVYWYRQLPEEGLKFMVYLQKENIIDESGMPKERFSAEFPKEGPSILRIQQVVRGDSAAYFCASSQGTFQPQHFGDGTRLSIL.

The V and J genes are TRBV28 and TRBJ1-5, with TRBD1 matching 11 bases. Germline V gene lookup returns CDR1 MDHEN and CDR2 SYDVKM. With 0 bases clipped from V and 6 bases from J, the junction kept 13 bases outside the gene matches. The CDR3 extends over 19 amino acids. CDR3 amino acids: CASSLWARTGGTTGQPQHF. The CDR3 region has the DNA TGTGCCAGCAGTTTATGGGCACGGACAGGGGGCACAACGGGTCAGCCCCAGCATTTT.

Many counts were recorded for this clonotype. The V gene is TRBV6-6, the J gene TRBJ1-5, with unresolved D. Trimming removed 10 bases at V and 2 bases at J, with 18 bases between. The CDR3 runs to 15 residues. Per the germline V gene, CDR1 is MNHNY and CDR2 is SVGAGI (reference sequence). In nucleotides, the CDR3 is TGTGCCACCATAACGGGCGGGAATGGCAATCAGCCCCAGCATTTT. The encoded protein is CATITGGNGNQPQHF.

This rearrangement joins TRBV5-4 to TRBJ2-7; TRBD2 might be the D (6 bases). V was shortened by 5 bases and J by 7 bases, with 13 bases between the two germline ends. The germline V gene encodes CDR1 SGHNT and CDR2 YYREEE (reference sequence). The CDR3 is 12 residues long. CDR3 in DNA: TGTGCCAGCAGGCGGGAATGGGGGGAGCAGTACTTC. Translated, it gives CASRREWGEQYF.

This clonotype appeared a few times. The chain links TRBV28 to TRBJ2-1; 16 bases agree with TRBD2. This CDR3 comprises 17 residues. Germline V gene data show CDR1 as MDHEN and CDR2 as SYDVKM. J was trimmed by 6 bases and V by 4 bases; bases with no gene match: 6. For the CDR3, the DNA is TGTGCCAGCAGTTGGGGACTAGCGGGAGGGCCCATCAATGAGCAGTTCTTC. Protein sequence: CASSWGLAGGPINEQFF.

This clonotype was seen repeatedly, ten times or more. The V call is TRBV7-2, the J call TRBJ1-5; 7 bases are a match to TRBD1. This CDR3 comprises 15 residues. Germline CDR1 is SGHTA and CDR2 is FQGNSA. Unmatched junction bases numbered 7, after V lost 3 bases and J lost 5 bases. Here the CDR3 DNA reads TGTGCCAGCAGCTTGTATGTACAGGGGCATCAGCCCCAGCATTTT. Protein: CASSLYVQGHQPQHF.

The gene calls are TRBV11-2 and TRBJ2-7, with D maybe TRBD2 (6 bases). This CDR3 has 15 amino acids. The V gene lost 1 base and the J gene lost 4 bases, with 14 bases spanning the gap. The germline CDR1 and CDR2 sequences are SGHAT and FQNNGV. CDR3 loop: CASSLVASVGYEQYV. CDR3 nucleotide sequence: TGTGCCAGCAGCTTAGTTGCTAGCGTAGGGTACGAGCAGTACGTC.

This chain joins TRBV6-1 and TRBJ1-1; no reliable D call. Germline CDR1 reads MNHNS; CDR2 reads SASEGT. There are 15 residues in the CDR3. Trimming stripped 7 bases from V and 0 bases from J, with 15 bases between. The CDR3 loop reads CASMLQTIMNTEAFF. CDR3 nucleotides: TGTGCCAGCATGTTACAGACTATCATGAACACTGAAGCTTTCTTT.

The chain links TRBV7-6 to TRBJ2-5, with TRBD2 matching 8 bases. Per the germline V gene, CDR1 is SGHVS and CDR2 is FNYEAQ. CDR3 length equals 16 residues. V gave up 5 bases and J gave up 4 bases; unmatched junction bases: 12. DNA for the CDR3: TGTGCCAGCAGCCCACTAGCGGCCGGCTCGGGAGAGACCCAGTACTTC. The encoded protein is CASSPLAAGSGETQYF.

This clonotype has just a few counts. CDR3 coding DNA: TGTGCCAGCAGCCTACAACAGGGGGCCACTGAAGCTTTCTTT. Its translation is CASSLQQGATEAFF. The rearrangement joins TRBV7-9 to TRBJ1-1; 9 positions agree with TRBD1. V lost 5 bases, J lost 4 bases, and 5 bases stayed unmatched. Germline V gene sequence: CDR1 SEHNR, CDR2 FQNEAQ (reference sequence). The length of the CDR3 is 14 residues.